This paragraph covers one T cell receptor (beta chain) sequence. The antigen remains unidentified. The table came from immunoSEQ multiplex PCR; TCRdb's copy has only in-frame clones and leaves some out. This repertoire shows around 59,000 clones, about 91% found once; its top ten account for around 2.5%. The data are from a study of a mutant IDH1 vaccine in newly diagnosed glioma. The study, taken as a whole, reports: Vaccine-induced responses were seen in roughly 93% of patients, spanning several MHC alleles.

The trim removed 2 bases at V and 2 bases at J, leaving 4 bases unmatched. The CDR3 covers 15 residues. From germline, CDR1 is GTSNPN and CDR2 SVGIG (reference sequence). Time point meaning: baseline, week 1 (first vaccination visit). As for treatment: pre-vaccination baseline after standard-of-care therapy. The J gene is TRBJ1-5, the V gene TRBV30; 9 bases line up with TRBD1. The TCR originated in a man between 45 and 60 years old with glioma. The specimen was PBMCs, collected from a glioma patient treated with radiotherapy, temozolomide or both. CDR3 sequence (DNA): TGTGCCTGGAGTAGGGGACAGGGCGGCAATCAGCCCCAGCATTTT. As protein: CAWSRGQGGNQPQHF.